A selection of T cell receptor beta chains follows, all from one sample in a study of Graves' ophthalmopathy and Graves' hyperthyroidism. TCRdb reanalysed the multiplex PCR reads using MiXCR and keeps one entry per CDR3 protein. In the table there are around 660,000 distinct CDR3 sequences, about two fifths of which are singletons. Sequences were obtained from peripheral blood. These TCRs come from an adult man with Graves' ophthalmopathy. Both conserved end residues are trimmed from each CDR3.

CDR3 protein,V gene,J gene
ASSPTTGNTEAF,TRBV7-2,TRBJ1-1
ASSVVEGDQPQH,TRBV6-5,TRBJ1-5
ASSSTEGPNSPLH,TRBV6-5,TRBJ1-6
ATSRDRRQGGEKLF,TRBV15,TRBJ1-4
ASGESASSYT,TRBV19,TRBJ1-2
ASSRSRQGGYEQY,TRBV6-5,TRBJ2-7
ASSFPGLAGGEQF,TRBV7-9,TRBJ2-1
ASSHGVVRPYEQY,TRBV4-1,TRBJ2-7
ATNPSRGRLGYNSPLH,TRBV10-3,TRBJ1-6
ASSGLAGRPGELF,TRBV25-1,TRBJ2-2
ASSSTGRGDRAQH,TRBV7-6,TRBJ1-5
ASSDPSDYGYT,TRBV2,TRBJ1-2
ASSAIRGPGYGYT,TRBV7-6,TRBJ1-2
ASSEVFDRRSYEQY,TRBV6-6,TRBJ2-7
SARGVGTYEQY,TRBV20-1,TRBJ2-7
ATLKVGNYEQY,TRBV10-3,TRBJ2-7
AITANTIY,TRBV10-3,TRBJ1-3
SGRREDYGYT,TRBV29-1,TRBJ1-2
ASSVGSGGRNIQY,TRBV9,TRBJ2-4
AISESPVRNQPQH,TRBV10-3,TRBJ1-5
ASSFRQQPTEAF,TRBV12-3/TRBV12-4,TRBJ1-1
ASTMGQGTNSPLH,TRBV2,TRBJ1-6
ASSVSGTGGFYGYT,TRBV25-1,TRBJ1-2
ASSSGIANQIFH,TRBV5-1,TRBJ1-6
ASSQGETGIHQPQH,TRBV7-3,TRBJ1-5
SVDFLRDRGNYGYT,TRBV29-1,TRBJ1-2
ASSPTGTEAF,TRBV19,TRBJ1-1
ASSQVGGASGQETQY,TRBV4-1,TRBJ2-5
ASSLVAGLDLPSNTGELF,TRBV7-6,TRBJ2-2
SASGGDRVIGYT,TRBV20-1,TRBJ1-2
ASSMAPPLH,TRBV19,TRBJ1-6
SVVRRGFGGELF,TRBV29-1,TRBJ2-2